This entry concerns a single T cell receptor (beta chain). Its recognized antigen is unknown. The sample holds no much larger clone one base away, and base qualities are not on file. Including cysteine and phenylalanine, the CDR3 has 17 amino acids. The entry retains the CDR3 DNA only, 51 bases that are in frame from base 1. CDR1 and CDR2, looked up from the germline V gene (reference sequence), are SGHNT and YYREEE. Trimming takes 4 bases off V and 1 base off J; junction bases not matched to a gene: 7. TCRbeta CDR3 regions were amplified from genomic DNA using the immunoSEQ Assay, a bias-controlled multiplex PCR. The authors' pipeline ran thus. Nucleated cell counts per sample were estimated from amplification of reference gene primers within the assay. To quantify the absolute abundance of each unique TCRbeta CDR3 rearrangement, sequence reads were collapsed and filtered. For each sample, productive Simpson clonality was calculated as the square root of Simpson's diversity index across productive rearrangements. In TCRdb, the immuneACCESS table is reduced to in-frame sequences with V and J assigned. These tables do not hold every clone; where another copy was compared, an unresolved V gene accounts for under half, and the others remain unexplained. V, J and clone size derive from that table, while D and trimming were established from the DNA sequence. In all, the sample holds fewer than 200,000 clones, and 85% to 90% of those were seen once. The ten largest account for roughly 2% of the sample.

These data originate in a study of blood T cell repertoires in COVID-19 (TCRdb year 2020). About the full investigation: Samples from collaborators originated in the United States, Italy and Spain and spanned both the acute and convalescent phases of COVID-19. Samples came from the ongoing ImmuneRACE study (first 160 participants) plus 1,254 subjects from 6 global collaborators. The repertoires were released in a freely available public database intended as a resource for research on the immune response to SARS-CoV-2. Subjects who had been exposed to COVID-19, were actively infected with it, or had recovered from it provided the deeply sampled blood TCRbeta repertoires that made up the dataset. Sample metadata almost always included a de-identified subject ID, COVID-19 status, age in years and sex. The material from the prospective study consisted of cDNA or gDNA derived from T cells, B-cell-depleted T cells, or PBMCs. Where HLA class I and class II types were available, the types were taken from metadata supplied by the sample provider, not from assay-based typing. Overall study outcomes, separate from this receptor: The quantity of clinical and demographic metadata differed by source and by participant and was supplied without curation.

Samples from volunteer blood donors who had recovered from COVID-19 were contributed by a second Seattle source. Collaborating institutions collected whole blood in K2EDTA tubes following their own protocols. For TCRbeta analysis, collaborators shipped samples in one of three forms: frozen whole blood, isolated PBMCs, or DNA extracted from either of those sample types. The receptor's source is a man aged 45-65 years who had recovered from COVID-19. The chain joins TRBV5-4 to TRBJ2-7, and 14 junction bases match TRBD2. The sample taken for sequencing was peripheral blood. The DNA sequence is TGTGCCAGCAGCCCCCCCGGACTAGCGGGGGGTTCCTACGAGCAGTACTTC. Its protein is CASSPPGLAGGSYEQYF.